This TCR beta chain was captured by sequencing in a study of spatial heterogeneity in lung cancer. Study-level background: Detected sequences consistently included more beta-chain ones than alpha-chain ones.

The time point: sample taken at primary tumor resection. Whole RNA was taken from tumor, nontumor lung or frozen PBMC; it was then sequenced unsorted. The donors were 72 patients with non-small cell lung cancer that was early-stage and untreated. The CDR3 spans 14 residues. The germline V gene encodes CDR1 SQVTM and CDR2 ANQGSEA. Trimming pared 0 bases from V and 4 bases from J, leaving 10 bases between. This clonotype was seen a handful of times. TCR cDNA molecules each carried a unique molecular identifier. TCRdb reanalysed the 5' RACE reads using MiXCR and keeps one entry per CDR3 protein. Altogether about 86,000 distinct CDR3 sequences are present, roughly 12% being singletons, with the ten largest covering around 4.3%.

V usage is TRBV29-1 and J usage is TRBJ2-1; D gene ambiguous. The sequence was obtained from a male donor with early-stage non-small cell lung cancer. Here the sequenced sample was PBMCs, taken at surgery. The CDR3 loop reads CSVEDSTDYNEQFF. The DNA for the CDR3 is TGCAGCGTTGAAGATTCCACAGATTACAATGAGCAGTTCTTC.